This T cell receptor (beta chain) is from a study of early T cells in non-severe SARS-CoV-2 infection. For the study at large: Sequencing of bulk RNA from unsorted whole blood was done, without chain pairing.

Turning to this clonotype: The antigen remains undetermined.

The TCR library protocol attached unique molecular identifiers to the individual cDNA molecules. One entry per CDR3 protein, called by TCRdb with MiXCR from the 5' RACE reads. The sample contains around 62,000 distinct CDR3 sequences, 4.9% of which appear only once. General observations from the study: Database matching using VDJdb favored anti-spike CD8 responses, with private and CD4 specificities left missing.

Sequenced: whole blood. The TCR was taken from an adult who was a healthcare worker with PCR-confirmed SARS-CoV-2 infection or an uninfected control (not recorded which).

The CDR3 loop reads CASSPPSGTGTYEQYF. The CDR3 region has the DNA TGTGCCAGCAGTCCTCCATCCGGGACAGGGACCTACGAGCAGTACTTC. The chain employs TRBV12-3 or TRBV12-4 and TRBJ2-7; 9 bases match TRBD1. The trim removed 5 bases at V and 2 bases at J, leaving 10 bases unmatched. This CDR3 comprises 16 residues.